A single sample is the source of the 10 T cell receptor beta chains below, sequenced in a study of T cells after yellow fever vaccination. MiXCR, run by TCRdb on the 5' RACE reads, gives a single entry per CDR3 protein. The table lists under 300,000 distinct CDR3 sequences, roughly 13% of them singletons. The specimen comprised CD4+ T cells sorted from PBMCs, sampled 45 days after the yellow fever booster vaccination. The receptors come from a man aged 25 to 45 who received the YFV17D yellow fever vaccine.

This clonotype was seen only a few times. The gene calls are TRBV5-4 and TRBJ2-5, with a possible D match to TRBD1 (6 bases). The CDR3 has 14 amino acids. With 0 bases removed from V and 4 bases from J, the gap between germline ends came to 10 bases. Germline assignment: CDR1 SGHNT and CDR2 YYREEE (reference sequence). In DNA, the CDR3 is TGTGCCAGCAGCTTGGCGAGCAGGGGAGAGACCCAGTACTTC. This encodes CASSLASRGETQYF.

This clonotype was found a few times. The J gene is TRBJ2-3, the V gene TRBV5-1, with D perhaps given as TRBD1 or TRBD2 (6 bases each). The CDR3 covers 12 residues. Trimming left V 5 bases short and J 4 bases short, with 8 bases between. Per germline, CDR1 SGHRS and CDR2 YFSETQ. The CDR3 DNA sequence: TGCGCCAGCAGGGGGGGCTCAGATACGCAGTATTTT. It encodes CASRGGSDTQYF.

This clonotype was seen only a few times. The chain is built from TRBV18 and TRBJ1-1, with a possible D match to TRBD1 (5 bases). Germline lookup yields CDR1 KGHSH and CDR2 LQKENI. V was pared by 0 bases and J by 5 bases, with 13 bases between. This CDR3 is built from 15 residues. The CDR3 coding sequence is TGTGCCAGCTCACCACCGGGAGGGGTCCAAACTGAAGCTTTCTTT. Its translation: CASSPPGGVQTEAFF.

CDR3 nucleotide sequence: TGTGCCAGCAGCCAATACTCCGGGACTAGCGGGAGTTCGGAGCAGTTCTTC. It codes for CASSQYSGTSGSSEQFF. V and J are TRBV4-2 and TRBJ2-1, with 14 bases that match TRBD2. Germline V lookup: CDR1 LGHNA, CDR2 YNFKEQ. Trimming removed 2 bases from V and 10 bases from J; junction bases left unmatched: 10. CDR3 length: 17 residues.

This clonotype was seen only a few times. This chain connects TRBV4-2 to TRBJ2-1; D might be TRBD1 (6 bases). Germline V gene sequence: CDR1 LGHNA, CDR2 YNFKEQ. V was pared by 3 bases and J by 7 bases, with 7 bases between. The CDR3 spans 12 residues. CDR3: CASSQRGNEQFF. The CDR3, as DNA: TGTGCCAGCAGCCAGAGGGGGAATGAGCAGTTCTTC.

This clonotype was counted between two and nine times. The DNA for the CDR3 is TGTGCCAGCAGCACAAACAGGGATACGCAGTATTTT. It codes for CASSTNRDTQYF. This chain links TRBV7-2 with TRBJ2-3; tentatively, D is TRBD1 (5 bases). The length of the CDR3 is 12 residues. The V end lost 5 bases, the J end lost 6 bases, and 9 bases lay between the germline ends. Germline CDR1 reads SGHTA; CDR2 reads FQGNSA.

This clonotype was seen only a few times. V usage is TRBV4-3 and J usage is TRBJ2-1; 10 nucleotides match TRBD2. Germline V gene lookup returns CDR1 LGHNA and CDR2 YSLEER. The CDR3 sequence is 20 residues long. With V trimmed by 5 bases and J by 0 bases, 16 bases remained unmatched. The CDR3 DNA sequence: TGCGCCAGCAGCAACCCCCCCGGGGCTAGCGGGGGCAGCTCCTACAATGAGCAGTTCTTC. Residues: CASSNPPGASGGSSYNEQFF.

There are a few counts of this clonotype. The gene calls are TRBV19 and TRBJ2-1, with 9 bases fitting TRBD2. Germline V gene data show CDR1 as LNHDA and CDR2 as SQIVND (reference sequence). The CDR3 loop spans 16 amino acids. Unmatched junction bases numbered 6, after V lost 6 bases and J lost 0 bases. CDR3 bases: TGTGCCAGTAGAAGTCGACTAGCGGACTCCTACAATGAGCAGTTCTTC. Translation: CASRSRLADSYNEQFF.

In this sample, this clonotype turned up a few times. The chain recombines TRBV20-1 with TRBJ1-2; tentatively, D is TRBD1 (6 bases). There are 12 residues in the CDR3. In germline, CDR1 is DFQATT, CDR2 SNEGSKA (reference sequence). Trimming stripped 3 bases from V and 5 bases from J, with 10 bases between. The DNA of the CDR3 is TGCAGTGCTAGTCGGCAGGGGTATGGCTACACCTTC. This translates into CSASRQGYGYTF.

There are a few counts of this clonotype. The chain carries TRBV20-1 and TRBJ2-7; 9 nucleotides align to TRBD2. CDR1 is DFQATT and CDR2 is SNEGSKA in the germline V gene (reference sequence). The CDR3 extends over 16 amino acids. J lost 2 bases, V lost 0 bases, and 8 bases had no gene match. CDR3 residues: CSARDPKTSGTYEQYF. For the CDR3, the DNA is TGCAGTGCTAGAGATCCGAAGACTAGCGGTACCTACGAGCAGTACTTC.